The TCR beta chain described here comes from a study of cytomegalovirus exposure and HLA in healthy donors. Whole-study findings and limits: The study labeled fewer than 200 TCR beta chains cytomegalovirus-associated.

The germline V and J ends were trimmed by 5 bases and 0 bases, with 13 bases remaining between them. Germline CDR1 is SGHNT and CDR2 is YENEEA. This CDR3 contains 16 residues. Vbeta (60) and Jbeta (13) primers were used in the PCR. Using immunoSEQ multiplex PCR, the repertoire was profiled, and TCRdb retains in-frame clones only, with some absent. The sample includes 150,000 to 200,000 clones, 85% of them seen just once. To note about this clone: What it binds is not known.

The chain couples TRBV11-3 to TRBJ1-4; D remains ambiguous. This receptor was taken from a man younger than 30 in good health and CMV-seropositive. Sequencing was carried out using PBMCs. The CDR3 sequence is CASSRNLASTNEKLFF. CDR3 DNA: TGTGCCAGCAGCCGCAACTTAGCGTCAACTAATGAAAAACTGTTTTTT.